This entry concerns a single T cell receptor beta chain. The data belong to a study of cytomegalovirus exposure and HLA in healthy donors. Both 60 Vbeta primers and 13 Jbeta primers went into the PCR. Measured with immunoSEQ multiplex PCR; TCRdb has only the in-frame clones, and not every one. Of 90,000 to 140,000 clones detected, 76% appear once; the ten largest clones hold approximately 8%. In nominal health when sampled, donors likely had unrecorded immune exposures nonetheless. The V gene's germline CDR1 is SGHKS and CDR2 YYEKEE (reference sequence). The CDR3 is 14 amino acids. The V segment lost 2 bases and the J segment 8 bases; nucleotides outside the gene matches: 7.

Sequencing was performed on PBMCs. V and J are TRBV5-5 and TRBJ1-5; TRBD1 aligns across 7 bases. The receptor's source is a man aged 35 to 55 in good health and CMV-seropositive. The CDR3 DNA follows: TGTGCCAGCAGCTTTGGGACAGCCGAAGAGCCCCAGCATTTT. As protein: CASSFGTAEEPQHF.